This T cell receptor beta chain was profiled in a study of identical twins. TCRdb itself ran the 5' RACE reads through MiXCR, one entry per CDR3 protein. The sample holds more than 200,000 distinct CDR3 sequences, around an eighth seen once. Deletions cut 5 bases from V and 2 bases from J, with 18 bases between. This CDR3 is 16 amino acids long. The germline gives CDR1 LGHDT, CDR2 YNNKEL (reference sequence). The table lists this clonotype with many counts. This chain joins TRBV3-1 and TRBJ1-1; no clear D. The sequence was obtained from a woman aged 18-29 years in good health. The sample consisted of memory (CD45RO+) T cells sorted from blood. CDR3 protein: CASSTRASLFNTEAFF. Written as DNA, the CDR3 is TGTGCCAGCAGCACCCGGGCCTCGCTCTTTAACACTGAAGCTTTCTTT. Full variable domain (rest looked up from reference TRBV3-1 and TRBJ1-1): DTAVSQTPKYLVTQMGNDKSIKCEQNLGHDTMYWYKQDSKKFLKIMFSYNNKELIINETVPNRFSPKSPDKAHLNLHINSLELGDSAVYFCASSTRASLFNTEAFFGQGTRLTVV.